This TCR beta chain stems from a study of T cell responses to AZD1222 COVID-19 vaccine. J was trimmed by 4 bases and V by 4 bases; bases with no gene match: 12. In germline, CDR1 is SGHRS, CDR2 YFSETQ. CDR3 length equals 17 residues. The data were produced by immunoSEQ multiplex PCR, yet TCRdb's version contains in-frame clones alone and is incomplete. This sample has tens of thousands of clones, with around 88% found just once. This TCR was sampled from an adult in good health. This chain links TRBV5-1 with TRBJ1-5; 9 positions match TRBD1. Material: peripheral blood, obtained on day 0 of MenACWY control vaccination. In DNA form, the CDR3 reads TGCGCCAGCAGCCCCAAGGGGACAGGGTTTCGTAATCAGCCCCAGCATTTT. Translated: CASSPKGTGFRNQPQHF.